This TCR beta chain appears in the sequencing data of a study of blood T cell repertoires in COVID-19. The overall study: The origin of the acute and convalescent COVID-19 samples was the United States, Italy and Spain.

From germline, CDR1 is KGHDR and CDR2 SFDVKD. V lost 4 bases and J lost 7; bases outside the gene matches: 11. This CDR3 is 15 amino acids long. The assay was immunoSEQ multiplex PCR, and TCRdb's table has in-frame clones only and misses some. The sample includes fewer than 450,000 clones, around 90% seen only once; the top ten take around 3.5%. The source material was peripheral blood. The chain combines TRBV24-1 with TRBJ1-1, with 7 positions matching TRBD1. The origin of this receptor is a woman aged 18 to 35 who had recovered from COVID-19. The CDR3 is CATSEHSTGKDEAFF. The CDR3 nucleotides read TGTGCCACCAGTGAACATTCGACAGGGAAGGATGAAGCTTTCTTT.